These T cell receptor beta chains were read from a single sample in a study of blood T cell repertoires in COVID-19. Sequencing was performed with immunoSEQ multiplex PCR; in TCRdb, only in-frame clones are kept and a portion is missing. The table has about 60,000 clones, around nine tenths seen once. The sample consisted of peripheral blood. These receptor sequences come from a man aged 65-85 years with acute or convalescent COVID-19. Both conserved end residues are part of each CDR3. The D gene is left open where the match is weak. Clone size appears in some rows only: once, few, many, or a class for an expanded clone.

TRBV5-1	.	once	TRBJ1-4	CASSPGDFTTNEKLFF	TGCGCCAGCAGCCCGGGGGATTTTACAACTAATGAAAAACTGTTTTTT
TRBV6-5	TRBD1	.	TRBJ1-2	CASSYSGQGERGYTF	TGTGCCAGCAGTTACTCGGGACAGGGGGAGAGGGGCTACACCTTC
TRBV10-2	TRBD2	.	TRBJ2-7	CASGLAYYEQYF	TGCGCCAGCGGACTAGCGTACTACGAGCAGTACTTC
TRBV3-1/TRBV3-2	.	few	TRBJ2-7	CASAGAFSYEQYF	TGTGCCAGCGCGGGGGCCTTCTCCTACGAGCAGTACTTC
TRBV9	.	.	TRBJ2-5	CASSVWGTRRGETQYF	TGTGCCAGCAGCGTCTGGGGGACTCGAAGGGGAGAGACCCAGTACTTC
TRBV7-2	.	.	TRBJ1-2	CASSLMGAGAVSSYGYTF	TGTGCCAGCAGCTTAATGGGGGCAGGAGCCGTCAGTTCTTATGGCTACACCTTC
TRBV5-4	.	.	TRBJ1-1	CASSFGDRGEAFF	TGTGCCAGCAGCTTTGGCGATCGGGGAGAGGCTTTCTTT
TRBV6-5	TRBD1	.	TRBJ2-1	CASRTRTGVDEQFF	TGTGCCAGCAGAACGCGGACAGGGGTGGATGAGCAGTTCTTC
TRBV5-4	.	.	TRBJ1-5	CASTVRGSNQPQHF	TGTGCCAGCACCGTCAGAGGTAGCAATCAGCCCCAGCATTTT
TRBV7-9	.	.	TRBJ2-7	CASSRDTYEQYF	TGTGCCAGTAGCCGGGACACCTACGAGCAGTACTTC
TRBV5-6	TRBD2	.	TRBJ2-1	CASRSLTSGAQPEQFF	TGTGCCAGCAGGTCACTTACTAGCGGCGCGCAACCTGAGCAGTTCTTC
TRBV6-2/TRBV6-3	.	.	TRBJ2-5	CASSLLLLQETQYF	TGTGCCAGCAGTCTTCTCCTCCTTCAAGAGACCCAGTACTTC
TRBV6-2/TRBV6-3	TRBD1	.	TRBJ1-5	CASSYAGQAQSNQPQHF	TGTGCCAGCAGTTACGCGGGACAGGCTCAATCCAATCAGCCCCAGCATTTT
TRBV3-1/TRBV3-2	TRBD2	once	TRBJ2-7	CASSPGGVTYEQYF	TGTGCCAGCAGCCCGGGGGGGGTTACCTACGAGCAGTACTTC
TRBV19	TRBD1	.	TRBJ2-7	CASSTRGQGLYEQYF	TGTGCCAGTAGTACGAGGGGACAGGGACTCTACGAGCAGTACTTC
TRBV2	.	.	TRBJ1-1	CASSWARTTMNTEAFF	TGTGCCAGCAGTTGGGCCAGGACTACTATGAACACTGAAGCTTTCTTT
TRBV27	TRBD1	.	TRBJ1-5	CASSLDRFFQPQHF	TGTGCCAGCAGTTTGGACAGGTTTTTTCAGCCCCAGCATTTT
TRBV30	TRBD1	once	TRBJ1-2	CAWSVMTGPGYTRNYGYTF	TGTGCCTGGAGTGTAATGACAGGGCCGGGGTATACCAGAAACTATGGCTACACCTTC
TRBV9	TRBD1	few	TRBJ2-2	CASTQRDRANTGELFF	TGTGCCAGCACCCAAAGGGACAGGGCGAACACCGGGGAGCTGTTTTTT
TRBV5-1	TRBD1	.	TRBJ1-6	CASSVGQGENSPLHF	TGCGCCAGCAGCGTGGGACAGGGGGAGAATTCACCCCTCCACTTT
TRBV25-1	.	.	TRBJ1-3	CASSDPGGVPGNTIYF	TGTGCCAGCAGTGACCCGGGAGGGGTTCCTGGAAACACCATATATTTT
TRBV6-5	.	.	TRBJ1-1	CASKGQAGITEAFF	TGTGCCAGCAAGGGGCAGGCAGGGATCACTGAAGCTTTCTTT
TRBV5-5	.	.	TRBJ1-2	CASSLVSQTNYGYTF	TGTGCCAGCAGCTTGGTCTCACAGACTAACTATGGCTACACCTTC
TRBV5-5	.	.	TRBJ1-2	CASSSPIRGAKYGYTF	TGTGCCAGCAGCTCCCCCATCCGGGGGGCGAAGTATGGCTACACCTTC
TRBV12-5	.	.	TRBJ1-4	CASGPGYFATNEKLFF	TGTGCTAGTGGCCCCGGGTATTTTGCAACTAATGAAAAACTGTTTTTT